This T cell receptor (beta chain) came from a study of neurological immune-mediated disorders. Overall study context: Relapsing-remitting patients made up most of the 34 multiple sclerosis patients, and secondary progressive patients made up 3. Broader study findings: One related-CDR3 cluster, identified by phylogenetic grouping, held the repertoires of 18 of 34 multiple sclerosis patients and was a possible signature.

Germline lookup yields CDR1 SGHTA and CDR2 FQGNSA. Trimming at V came to 4 bases and at J to 4 bases, leaving 4 bases not matched to a gene. CDR3 length: 15 residues. Time point given: longitudinal time-point 1 (baseline). Preparation of the unsorted libraries drew on 2 million PBMCs stored at -80 C. This clonotype was detected many times. Antigen specificity is unknown. The cDNA was synthesized by means of template-switch 5'RACE, which was carried out with 10-nucleotide random UMIs. MiXCR, applied by TCRdb to the 5' RACE reads, yields one record per CDR3 protein. This sample yields around 37,000 distinct CDR3 sequences, of which around 2.9% are seen a single time; 7.5% to 8.5% belongs to the top ten.

The rearrangement links TRBV7-2 to TRBJ1-6; 7 bases are shared with TRBD1. The receptor comes from a woman in her sixties with multiple sclerosis. Sequenced material: PBMCs. This chain's CDR3 is CASSSDRAYNSPLHF. The CDR3 DNA is TGTGCCAGCAGCTCAGACAGGGCTTATAATTCACCCCTCCACTTT.